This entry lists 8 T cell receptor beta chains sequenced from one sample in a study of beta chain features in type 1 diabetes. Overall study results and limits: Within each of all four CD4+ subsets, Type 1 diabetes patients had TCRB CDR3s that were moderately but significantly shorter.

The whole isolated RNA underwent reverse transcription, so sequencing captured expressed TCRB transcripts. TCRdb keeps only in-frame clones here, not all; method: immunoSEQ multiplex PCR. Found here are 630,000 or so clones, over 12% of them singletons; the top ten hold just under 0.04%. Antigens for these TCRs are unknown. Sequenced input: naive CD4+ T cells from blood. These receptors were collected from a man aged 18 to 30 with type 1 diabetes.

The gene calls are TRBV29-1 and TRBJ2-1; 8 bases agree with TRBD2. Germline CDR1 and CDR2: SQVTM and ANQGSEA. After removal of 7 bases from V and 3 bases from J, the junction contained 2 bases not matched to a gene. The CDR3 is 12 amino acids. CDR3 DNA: TGCAGCGCGCGGGGGGACTACAATGAGCAGTTCTTC. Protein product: CSARGDYNEQFF.

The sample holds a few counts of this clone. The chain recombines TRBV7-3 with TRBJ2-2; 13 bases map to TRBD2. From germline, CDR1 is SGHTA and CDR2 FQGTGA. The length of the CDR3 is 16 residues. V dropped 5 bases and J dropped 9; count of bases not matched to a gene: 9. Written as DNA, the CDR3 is TGTGCCAGCAGCCCGAGACTAGCGGGGGGCGACCGGGAGCTGTTTTTT. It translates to CASSPRLAGGDRELFF.

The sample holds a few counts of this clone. This chain's CDR3 is CSAADSTKLFF. CDR3 nucleotide sequence: TGCAGCGCTGCGGACAGTACAAAACTGTTTTTT. The chain uses TRBV29-1 and TRBJ1-4; D may be TRBD1 (6 bases). V was trimmed by 7 bases and J by 10 bases, leaving 13 bases between them. Germline CDR1 reads SQVTM; CDR2 reads ANQGSEA. The CDR3 contains 11 residues.

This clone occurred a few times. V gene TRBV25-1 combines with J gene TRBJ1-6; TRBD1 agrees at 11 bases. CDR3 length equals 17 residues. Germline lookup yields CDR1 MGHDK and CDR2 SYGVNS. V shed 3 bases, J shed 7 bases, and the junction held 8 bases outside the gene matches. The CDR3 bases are TGTGCCAGCAGTGACTCTTCCGGACAGGGGGCCAATTCACCCCTCCACTTT. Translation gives CASSDSSGQGANSPLHF.

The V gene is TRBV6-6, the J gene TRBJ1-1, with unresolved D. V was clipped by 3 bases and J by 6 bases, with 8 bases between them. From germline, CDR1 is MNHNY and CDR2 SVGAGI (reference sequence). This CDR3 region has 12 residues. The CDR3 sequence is CASSYTGSEAFF. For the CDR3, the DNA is TGTGCCAGCAGTTATACCGGGTCTGAAGCTTTCTTT.

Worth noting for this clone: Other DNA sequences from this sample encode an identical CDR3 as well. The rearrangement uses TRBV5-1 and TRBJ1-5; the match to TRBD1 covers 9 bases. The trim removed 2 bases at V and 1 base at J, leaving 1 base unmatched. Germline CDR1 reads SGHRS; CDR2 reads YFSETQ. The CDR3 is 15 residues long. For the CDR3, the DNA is TGCGCCAGCAGCTTACAGGGGGCGAGCAATCAGCCCCAGCATTTT. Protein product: CASSLQGASNQPQHF.

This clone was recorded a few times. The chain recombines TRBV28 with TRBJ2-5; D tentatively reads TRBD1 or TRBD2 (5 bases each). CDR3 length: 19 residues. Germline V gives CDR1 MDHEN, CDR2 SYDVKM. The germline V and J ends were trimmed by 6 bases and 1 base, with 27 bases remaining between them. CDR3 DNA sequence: TGTGCCAGCAGCCTGAATATATTCCGGGACCACTCCGCCCAAGAGACCCAGTACTTC. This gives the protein CASSLNIFRDHSAQETQYF.

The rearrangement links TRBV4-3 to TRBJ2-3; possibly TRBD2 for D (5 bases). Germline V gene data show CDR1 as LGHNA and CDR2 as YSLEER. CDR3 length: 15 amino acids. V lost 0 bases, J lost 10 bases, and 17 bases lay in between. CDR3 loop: CASSQERVSGGPQYF. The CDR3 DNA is TGCGCCAGCAGCCAAGAGCGAGTGTCGGGCGGGCCGCAGTATTTT.